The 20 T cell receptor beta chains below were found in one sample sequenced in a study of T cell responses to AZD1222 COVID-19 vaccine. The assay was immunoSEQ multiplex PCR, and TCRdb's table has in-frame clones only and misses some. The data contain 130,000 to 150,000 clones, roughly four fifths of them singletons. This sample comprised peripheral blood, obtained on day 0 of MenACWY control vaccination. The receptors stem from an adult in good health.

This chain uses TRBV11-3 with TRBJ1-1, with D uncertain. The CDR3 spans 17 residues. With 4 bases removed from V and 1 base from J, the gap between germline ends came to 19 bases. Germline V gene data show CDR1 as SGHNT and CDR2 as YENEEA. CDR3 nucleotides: TGTGCCAGCAGCTCAGATCGAACCAGCAGAGGGAACACTGAAGCTTTCTTT. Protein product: CASSSDRTSRGNTEAFF.

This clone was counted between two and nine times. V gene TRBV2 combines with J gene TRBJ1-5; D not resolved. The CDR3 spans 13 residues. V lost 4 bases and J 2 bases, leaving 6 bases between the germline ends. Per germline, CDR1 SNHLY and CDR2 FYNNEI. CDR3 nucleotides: TGTGCCAGCAGTGGTGAGCGCAATCAGCCCCAGCATTTT. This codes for CASSGERNQPQHF. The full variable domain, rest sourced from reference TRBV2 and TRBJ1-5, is EPEVTQTPSHQVTQMGQEVILRCVPISNHLYFYWYRQILGQKVEFLVSFYNNEISEKSEIFDDQFSVERPDGSNFTLKIRSTKLEDSAMYFCASSGERNQPQHFGDGTRLSIL.

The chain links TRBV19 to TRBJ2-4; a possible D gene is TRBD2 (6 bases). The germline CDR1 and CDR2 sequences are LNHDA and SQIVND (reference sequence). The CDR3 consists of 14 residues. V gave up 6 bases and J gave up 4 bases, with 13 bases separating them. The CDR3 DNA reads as TGTGCCAGTAGCACGGCGGGGACGAAAAACATTCAGTACTTC. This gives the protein CASSTAGTKNIQYF.

The CDR3 nucleotides are TGCGCCAGCGTACAGGGTAGCTCCTACAATGAGCAGTTCTTC. Translating gives CASVQGSSYNEQFF. This chain uses TRBV5-1 with TRBJ2-1; tentatively, D is TRBD1 (6 bases). Germline V gene data show CDR1 as SGHRS and CDR2 as YFSETQ. This CDR3 contains 14 residues. V was cut by 7 bases and J by 0 bases, with 11 bases left in between.

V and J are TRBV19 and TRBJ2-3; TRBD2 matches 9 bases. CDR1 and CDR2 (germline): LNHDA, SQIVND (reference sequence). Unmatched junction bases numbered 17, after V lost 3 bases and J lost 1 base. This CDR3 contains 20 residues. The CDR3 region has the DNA TGTGCCAGTAGTATCGGGTCTAGCGGGATGCTCGGACCTGGCACAGATACGCAGTATTTT. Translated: CASSIGSSGMLGPGTDTQYF. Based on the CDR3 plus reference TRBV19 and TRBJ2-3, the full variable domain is DGGITQSPKYLFRKEGQNVTLSCEQNLNHDAMYWYRQDPGQGLRLIYYSQIVNDFQKGDIAEGYSVSREKKESFPLTVTSAQKNPTAFYLCASSIGSSGMLGPGTDTQYFGPGTRLTVL.

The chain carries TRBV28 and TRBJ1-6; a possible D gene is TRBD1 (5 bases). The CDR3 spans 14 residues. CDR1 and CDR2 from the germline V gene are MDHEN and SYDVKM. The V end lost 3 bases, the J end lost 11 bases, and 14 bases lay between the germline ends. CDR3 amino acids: CASSLSGTQTPLHF. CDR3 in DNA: TGTGCCAGCAGTTTGAGCGGGACTCAGACACCCCTCCACTTT.

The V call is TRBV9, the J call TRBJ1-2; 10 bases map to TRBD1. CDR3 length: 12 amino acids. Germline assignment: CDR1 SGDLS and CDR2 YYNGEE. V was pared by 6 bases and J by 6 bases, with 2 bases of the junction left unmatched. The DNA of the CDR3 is TGTGCCAGCATGGGGACAGGGGATGGCTACACCTTC. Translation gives CASMGTGDGYTF.

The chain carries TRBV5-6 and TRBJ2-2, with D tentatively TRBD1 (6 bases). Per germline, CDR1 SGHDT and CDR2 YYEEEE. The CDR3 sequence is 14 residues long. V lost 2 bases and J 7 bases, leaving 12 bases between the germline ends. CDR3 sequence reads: CASSFVGAGGELFF. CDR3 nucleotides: TGTGCCAGCAGCTTTGTGGGGGCCGGCGGGGAGCTGTTTTTT.

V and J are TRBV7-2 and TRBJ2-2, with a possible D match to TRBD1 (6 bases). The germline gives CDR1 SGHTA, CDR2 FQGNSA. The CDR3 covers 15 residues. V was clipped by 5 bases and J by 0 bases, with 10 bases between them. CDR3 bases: TGTGCCAGCAGCCCCGGGACACCGAACACCGGGGAGCTGTTTTTT. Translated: CASSPGTPNTGELFF.

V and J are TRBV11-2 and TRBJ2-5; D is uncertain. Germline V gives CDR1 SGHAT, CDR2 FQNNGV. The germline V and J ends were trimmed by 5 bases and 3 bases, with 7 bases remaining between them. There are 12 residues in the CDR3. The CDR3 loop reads CASSPSEETQYF. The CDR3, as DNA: TGTGCCAGCAGCCCTAGTGAAGAGACCCAGTACTTC.

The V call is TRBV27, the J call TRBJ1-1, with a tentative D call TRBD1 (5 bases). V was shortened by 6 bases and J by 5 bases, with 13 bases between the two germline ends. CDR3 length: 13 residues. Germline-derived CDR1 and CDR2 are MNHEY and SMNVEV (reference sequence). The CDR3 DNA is TGTGCCAGCAGGCAACCAGGGCGGACTGAAGCTTTCTTT. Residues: CASRQPGRTEAFF.

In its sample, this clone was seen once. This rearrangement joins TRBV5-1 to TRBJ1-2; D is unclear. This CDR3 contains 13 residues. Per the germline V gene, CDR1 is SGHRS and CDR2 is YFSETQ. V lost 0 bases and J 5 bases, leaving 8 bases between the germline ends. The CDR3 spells CASSLEGPYGYTF. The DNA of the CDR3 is TGCGCCAGCAGCTTGGAAGGGCCATATGGCTACACCTTC.

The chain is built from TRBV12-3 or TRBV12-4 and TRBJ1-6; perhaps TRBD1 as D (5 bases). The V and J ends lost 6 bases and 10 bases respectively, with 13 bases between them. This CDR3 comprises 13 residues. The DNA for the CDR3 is TGTGCCAGCAGCTTGTGGGGGGAATCACCCCTCCACTTT. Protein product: CASSLWGESPLHF.

DNA of the CDR3: TGTGCCAGCAGCTTATACAGGGGGATCACCTACGAGCAGTACTTC. Protein product: CASSLYRGITYEQYF. J is TRBJ2-7 and V is TRBV11-1, with 8 bases lining up with TRBD1. V lost 2 bases to trimming and J lost 2 bases; unmatched junction nucleotides: 5. There are 15 residues in the CDR3. Germline V CDR1 and CDR2: SGHAT, FQDESV (reference sequence).

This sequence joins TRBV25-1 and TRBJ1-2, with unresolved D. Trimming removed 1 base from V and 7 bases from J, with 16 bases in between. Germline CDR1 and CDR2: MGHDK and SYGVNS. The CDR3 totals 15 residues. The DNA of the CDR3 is TGTGCCAGCAGTGAATCCGACAAGCCCTTAGTTGGCTACACCTTC. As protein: CASSESDKPLVGYTF.

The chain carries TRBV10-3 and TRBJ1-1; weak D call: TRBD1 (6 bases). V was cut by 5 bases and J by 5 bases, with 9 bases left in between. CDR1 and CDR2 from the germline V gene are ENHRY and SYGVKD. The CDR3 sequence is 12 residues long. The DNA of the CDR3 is TGTGCCATCAGTACACAGGGTACTGAAGCTTTCTTT. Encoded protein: CAISTQGTEAFF.

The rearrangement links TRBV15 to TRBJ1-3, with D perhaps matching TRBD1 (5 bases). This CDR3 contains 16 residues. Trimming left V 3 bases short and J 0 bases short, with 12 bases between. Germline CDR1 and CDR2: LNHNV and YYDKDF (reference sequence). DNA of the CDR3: TGTGCCACCAGCAGTACAGGTTCCCTCTCTGGAAACACCATATATTTT. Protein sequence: CATSSTGSLSGNTIYF. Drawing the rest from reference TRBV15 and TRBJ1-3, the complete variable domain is DAMVIQNPRYQVTQFGKPVTLSCSQTLNHNVMYWYQQKSSQAPKLLFHYYDKDFNNEADTPDNFQSRRPNTSFCFLDIRSPGLGDTAMYLCATSSTGSLSGNTIYFGEGSWLTVV.

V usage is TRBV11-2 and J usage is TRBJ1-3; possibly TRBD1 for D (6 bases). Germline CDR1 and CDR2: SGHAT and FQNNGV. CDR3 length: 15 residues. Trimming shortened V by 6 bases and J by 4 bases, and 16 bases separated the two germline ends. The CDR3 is CASRRNRDTGNTIYF. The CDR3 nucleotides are TGTGCCAGCAGGCGTAACCGGGACACAGGAAACACCATATATTTT. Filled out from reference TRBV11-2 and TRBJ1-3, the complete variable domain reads EAGVAQSPRYKIIEKRQSVAFWCNPISGHATLYWYQQILGQGPKLLIQFQNNGVVDDSQLPKDRFSAERLKGVDSTLKIQPAKLEDSAVYLCASRRNRDTGNTIYFGEGSWLTVV.

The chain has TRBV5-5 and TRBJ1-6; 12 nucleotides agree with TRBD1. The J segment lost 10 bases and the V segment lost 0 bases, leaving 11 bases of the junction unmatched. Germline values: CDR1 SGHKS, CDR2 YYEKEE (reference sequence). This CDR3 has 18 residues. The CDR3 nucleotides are TGTGCCAGCAGCTTGGTGGGACAGGGGGCGATTGAGTCCTCACCCCTCCACTTT. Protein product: CASSLVGQGAIESSPLHF.

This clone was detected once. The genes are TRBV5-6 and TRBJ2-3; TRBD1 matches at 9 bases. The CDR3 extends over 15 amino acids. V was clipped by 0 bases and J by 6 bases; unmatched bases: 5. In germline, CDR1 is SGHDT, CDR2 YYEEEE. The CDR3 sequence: CASSLGTGVPDTQYF. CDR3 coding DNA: TGTGCCAGCAGCTTGGGGACAGGGGTTCCGGATACGCAGTATTTT. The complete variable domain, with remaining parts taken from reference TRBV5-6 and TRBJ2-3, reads DAGVTQSPTHLIKTRGQQVTLRCSPKSGHDTVSWYQQALGQGPQFIFQYYEEEERQRGNFPDRFSGHQFPNYSSELNVNALLLGDSALYLCASSLGTGVPDTQYFGPGTRLTVL.